The clone carrying this T cell receptor (beta chain) occurred a few times. What it recognizes is unknown. This sample is part of a study of blood T cells in healthy people across ages. Through a sample-barcoded 5' primer and a J-beta primer mix, a second PCR was run for 7 to 11 cycles. From the 5' RACE reads, TCRdb called clonotypes with MiXCR, one entry per CDR3 protein. The sample contains 1.5 million to 2 million distinct CDR3 sequences, under 30% of which appear only once. CDR1 is SGHTA and CDR2 is FQGNSA in the germline V gene. The CDR3 runs to 12 residues. Trimming removed 2 bases from V and 11 bases from J, with 10 bases in between. Regarding the study as a whole: Comparison with aged donors showed that long-lived donors had more naive CD4+ cells and higher diversity.

Individuals who donated were healthy Caucasians from Russia aged roughly 6 to 100. The material sequenced was blood. The clonotype comes from a woman between 25 and 40 years old in good health. The chain employs TRBV7-2 and TRBJ2-1; D gene unclear. CDR3 sequence reads: CASSLSDRKQFF. CDR3 in DNA: TGTGCCAGCAGCTTATCAGATCGCAAGCAGTTCTTC.